This T cell receptor (beta chain) came from a study of OX40 agonist ivuxolimab in advanced cancers. The protocol was immunoSEQ multiplex PCR, while the TCRdb copy is restricted to in-frame clones and leaves out a portion. Counted here are about 84,000 clones, approximately 88% occurring once; the ten biggest clones make up under 3.5%. V lost 4 bases, J lost 7 bases, and 16 bases lay in between. Germline CDR1 and CDR2: MNHNS and SASEGT. This CDR3 comprises 15 residues. The sample in question was CD4+ or CD8+ T cells sorted from blood, obtained in a trial of the OX40 agonist ivuxolimab. This rearrangement joins TRBV6-1 to TRBJ1-4; D gene uncertain. This clonotype was obtained from an adult with an advanced solid tumor such as melanoma, head and neck, liver or kidney cancer. The CDR3 loop reads CASSGDISVAEKLFF. The CDR3 bases are TGTGCCAGCAGTGGCGACATTTCAGTTGCTGAAAAACTGTTTTTT.